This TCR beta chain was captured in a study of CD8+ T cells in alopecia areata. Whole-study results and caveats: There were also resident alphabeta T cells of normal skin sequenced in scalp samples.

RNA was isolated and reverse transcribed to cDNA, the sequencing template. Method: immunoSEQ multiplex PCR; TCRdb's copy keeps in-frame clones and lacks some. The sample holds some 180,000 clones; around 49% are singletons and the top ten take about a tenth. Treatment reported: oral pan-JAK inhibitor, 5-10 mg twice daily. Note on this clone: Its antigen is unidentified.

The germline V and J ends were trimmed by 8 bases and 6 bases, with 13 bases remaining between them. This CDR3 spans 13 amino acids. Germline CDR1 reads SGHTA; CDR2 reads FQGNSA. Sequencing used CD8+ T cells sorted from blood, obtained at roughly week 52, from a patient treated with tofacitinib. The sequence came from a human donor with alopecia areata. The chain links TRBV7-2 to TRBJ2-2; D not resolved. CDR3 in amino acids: CASAKRMAGELFF. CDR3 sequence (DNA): TGTGCCAGCGCAAAACGGATGGCCGGGGAGCTGTTTTTT.